This entry lists 31 T cell receptor beta chains sequenced from one sample in a study of PD-L1 blockade in urothelial cancer. Clones were read by immunoSEQ multiplex PCR, and TCRdb kept only the in-frame ones, dropping some. This table holds around 14,000 clones, around 89% found once. This specimen consisted of PBMCs, obtained around atezolizumab (anti-PD-L1) treatment. These receptors all stem from a man between 65 and 85 years old with urothelial cancer.

The genes are TRBV19 and TRBJ2-2; unclear D gene. V lost 7 bases and J 4 bases, leaving 19 bases between the germline ends. The CDR3 has 16 amino acids. Germline values: CDR1 LNHDA, CDR2 SQIVND (reference sequence). The DNA for the CDR3 is TGTGCCAGTAAAAAGGAGAGGAACTTTGGCACCGGGGAGCTGTTTTTT. It is translated as CASKKERNFGTGELFF.

V gene TRBV29-1 combines with J gene TRBJ2-7, with D possibly matching TRBD1 (6 bases). This CDR3 has 14 amino acids. CDR1 is SQVTM, CDR2 ANQGSEA, per germline. V was pared by 1 base and J by 0 bases, with 10 bases between. The CDR3 bases are TGCAGCGTTGAAGGACGAGGGGGCTCCTACGAGCAGTACTTC. Its protein product is CSVEGRGGSYEQYF.

The chain recombines TRBV7-9 with TRBJ1-2; D gene ambiguous. This CDR3 is 13 amino acids long. The germline V gene encodes CDR1 SEHNR and CDR2 FQNEAQ (reference sequence). The ends were cut back, 5 bases at V and 4 bases at J, with 11 bases in the middle. CDR3 bases: TGTGCCAGCAGCCCCCCGGGAGCCTATGGCTACACCTTC. Protein sequence: CASSPPGAYGYTF. Full variable domain (rest looked up from reference TRBV7-9 and TRBJ1-2): DTGVSQNPRHKITKRGQNVTFRCDPISEHNRLYWYRQTLGQGPEFLTYFQNEAQLEKSRLLSDRFSAERPKGSFSTLEIQRTEQGDSAMYLCASSPPGAYGYTFGSGTRLTVV.

The rearrangement uses TRBV19 and TRBJ2-2, with TRBD2 matching 9 bases. The CDR3 extends over 14 amino acids. The junction had 5 bases not matched to a gene; V was cut back by 7 bases and J by 5 bases. Germline CDR1 reads LNHDA; CDR2 reads SQIVND (reference sequence). CDR3 coding DNA: TGTGCCAGTACCTTAGCGGGGGTTACCGGGGAGCTGTTTTTT. The encoded protein is CASTLAGVTGELFF.

The J gene is TRBJ1-2, the V gene TRBV9, with D maybe TRBD1 (6 bases). Between the trimmed V and J ends, which lost 3 bases and 4 bases, there was a span of 16 bases. From germline, CDR1 is SGDLS and CDR2 YYNGEE. CDR3 size: 15 residues. CDR3: CASSGTGNQPYGYTF. CDR3 bases: TGTGCCAGCAGCGGCACAGGGAACCAGCCCTATGGCTACACCTTC.

CDR3 region: CASSQDQGTGSDEQYF. As DNA, the CDR3 is TGCGCCAGCAGCCAAGACCAGGGGACAGGGTCCGACGAGCAGTACTTC. The V gene is TRBV4-1, the J gene TRBJ2-7; 9 bases fit TRBD1. The germline gives CDR1 MGHRA, CDR2 YSYEKL. Trimming removed 0 bases from V and 5 bases from J; junction bases left unmatched: 8. The CDR3 totals 16 residues.

CDR3 sequence (DNA): TGTGCCAGCAGTCGAGGTCCGCCGTACATTCAGTACTTC. Translation gives CASSRGPPYIQYF. The V gene is TRBV7-2, the J gene TRBJ2-4; D is ambiguous. The germline CDR1 and CDR2 sequences are SGHTA and FQGNSA. This CDR3 has 13 residues. Trimming cost V 6 bases and J 8 bases, with 14 bases left between them.

The V call is TRBV5-1, the J call TRBJ1-1, with a possible D match to TRBD1 (5 bases). Germline values: CDR1 SGHRS, CDR2 YFSETQ. V shed 1 base and J shed 4 bases, with 8 bases lying between them. The CDR3 contains 13 residues. The DNA of the CDR3 is TGCGCCAGCAGCTTGATGCAGGGCACTGAAGCTTTCTTT. It is translated as CASSLMQGTEAFF.

J is TRBJ1-1 and V is TRBV18; no definite D call. The CDR3 extends over 15 amino acids. Trimming shortened V by 0 bases and J by 6 bases, and 14 bases separated the two germline ends. The germline V gene encodes CDR1 KGHSH and CDR2 LQKENI. Written as DNA, the CDR3 is TGTGCCAGCTCACCACCGGGCCCCATCTCGGCTGAAGCTTTCTTT. This translates into CASSPPGPISAEAFF.

The genes are TRBV5-4 and TRBJ2-7; D may be TRBD2 (6 bases). Germline assignment: CDR1 SGHNT and CDR2 YYREEE (reference sequence). The CDR3 sequence is 14 residues long. Trimming removed 1 base from V and 6 bases from J, with 14 bases in between. The CDR3 sequence is CASSLRGEAGEQYF. The CDR3 nucleotides are TGTGCCAGCAGCTTGAGAGGGGAAGCGGGCGAGCAGTACTTC.

The CDR3 sequence is CASTRQGANGAFF. The DNA for the CDR3 is TGTGCCAGCACTCGACAGGGGGCGAACGGGGCTTTCTTT. The J gene is TRBJ1-1, the V gene TRBV6-1; 10 positions agree with TRBD1. The CDR3 consists of 13 residues. Germline V lookup: CDR1 MNHNS, CDR2 SASEGT. Germline trimming cut 7 bases from V and 11 bases from J; bases unmatched to any gene: 10.

The chain couples TRBV6-6 to TRBJ2-7; 7 bases agree with TRBD1. V gave up 6 bases and J gave up 0 bases; unmatched junction bases: 5. Germline CDR1 is MNHNY and CDR2 is SVGAGI (reference sequence). This CDR3 has 14 amino acids. The CDR3 region has the DNA TGTGCCAGCAGCAGAGACAGGGTCTCCTACGAGCAGTACTTC. Its protein is CASSRDRVSYEQYF.

This clone has only a few counts. V gene TRBV15 combines with J gene TRBJ2-3; 9 bases map to TRBD1. Per the germline V gene, CDR1 is LNHNV and CDR2 is YYDKDF (reference sequence). The V gene end was trimmed by 5 bases and the J gene end by 0 bases; junction bases not matched to a gene: 6. The CDR3 is 16 amino acids. The DNA of the CDR3 is TGTGCCACCAGCTTGTTGACAGGGGGGAGCACAGATACGCAGTATTTT. Translation gives CATSLLTGGSTDTQYF.

The CDR3 sequence: CAWSVSGGHQPQHF. CDR3 DNA sequence: TGTGCCTGGAGTGTGTCCGGGGGGCATCAGCCCCAGCATTTT. The chain joins TRBV30 to TRBJ1-5; perhaps TRBD1 as D (6 bases). Germline CDR1 and CDR2: GTSNPN and SVGIG (reference sequence). The V and J ends lost 0 bases and 5 bases respectively, with 11 bases between them. This CDR3 has 14 residues.

This clone was seen only once. The V gene is TRBV11-2, the J gene TRBJ1-2, with D tentatively TRBD1 (5 bases). V was cut by 6 bases and J by 2 bases, with 19 bases left in between. CDR1 and CDR2 from the germline V gene are SGHAT and FQNNGV. The CDR3 runs 16 residues. CDR3 protein: CASSPREYTLNYGYTF. CDR3 nucleotides: TGTGCCAGCAGTCCCAGGGAATACACCTTGAACTATGGCTACACCTTC.

J is TRBJ1-2 and V is TRBV7-9, with TRBD1 matching 7 bases. Germline-derived CDR1 and CDR2 are SEHNR and FQNEAQ (reference sequence). The ends lost 1 base at V and 7 bases at J; junction bases unmatched: 12. The CDR3 is 16 residues long. CDR3 in amino acids: CASSLGGDRRSTGYTF. In DNA, the CDR3 is TGTGCCAGCAGCTTAGGGGGGGACAGAAGGAGTACTGGCTACACCTTC.

The CDR3 here is CASSSRPGQATYEQYF. DNA of the CDR3: TGTGCCAGCAGCTCACGACCGGGACAGGCGACCTACGAGCAGTACTTC. The chain combines TRBV5-8 with TRBJ2-7; 8 bases align to TRBD1. V trimming: 3 bases; J trimming: 2 bases; junction bases outside the gene matches: 10. The germline CDR1 and CDR2 sequences are SGHTS and YDEGEE. CDR3 length: 16 amino acids.

This clone was observed a single time. The V and J genes are TRBV14 and TRBJ2-5; D unresolved. Per germline, CDR1 SGHDN and CDR2 FVKESK. V lost 2 bases and J 4 bases, leaving 17 bases between the germline ends. The CDR3 spans 16 residues. This CDR3 reads CASSQNNGTSGETQYF. CDR3 nucleotides: TGTGCCAGCAGCCAAAACAACGGTACGTCAGGAGAGACCCAGTACTTC.

The rearrangement joins TRBV7-8 to TRBJ1-2; D call uncertain. The CDR3 sequence is 15 residues long. Trimming cost V 4 bases and J 5 bases, with 17 bases left between them. Germline CDR1 reads SGHVS; CDR2 reads FQNEAQ. CDR3 amino acids: CASSSRRAGYYGYTF. The CDR3 nucleotides read TGTGCCAGCAGCTCGCGTAGAGCAGGCTATTATGGCTACACCTTC. The full variable domain, rest sourced from reference TRBV7-8 and TRBJ1-2, is GAGVSQSPRYKVAKRGQDVALRCDPISGHVSLFWYQQALGQGPEFLTYFQNEAQLDKSGLPSDRFFAERPEGSVSTLKIQRTQQEDSAVYLCASSSRRAGYYGYTFGSGTRLTVV.

The chain links TRBV7-8 to TRBJ1-1, with D maybe TRBD1 (5 bases). V lost 0 bases and J lost 1, with 9 bases in between. The CDR3 is 15 residues long. Germline CDR1 reads SGHVS; CDR2 reads FQNEAQ. The CDR3 spells CASSLALGGNTEAFF. Here the CDR3 DNA reads TGTGCCAGCAGCTTAGCGCTGGGGGGGAACACTGAAGCTTTCTTT.

This clone showed up just once. The V call is TRBV19, the J call TRBJ2-1; 9 bases are shared with TRBD2. The V gene end was trimmed by 3 bases and the J gene end by 7 bases; junction bases not matched to a gene: 10. The germline gives CDR1 LNHDA, CDR2 SQIVND (reference sequence). The CDR3 loop spans 16 amino acids. The CDR3: CASSILGSGGGNEQFF. CDR3 bases: TGTGCCAGTAGTATTCTGGGTAGCGGGGGTGGTAATGAGCAGTTCTTC.

The chain combines TRBV28 with TRBJ1-5; D is unresolved. V was pared by 3 bases and J by 7 bases, with 13 bases between. The CDR3 has 14 residues. Germline CDR1 is MDHEN and CDR2 is SYDVKM. CDR3 sequence (DNA): TGTGCCAGCAGTTTGGGCCTAAACCACCAGCCCCAGCATTTT. Translating it yields CASSLGLNHQPQHF.

J is TRBJ2-6 and V is TRBV5-5; the D gene is possibly TRBD2 (5 bases). Trimming stripped 0 bases from V and 0 bases from J, with 10 bases between. Germline assignment: CDR1 SGHKS and CDR2 YYEKEE (reference sequence). This CDR3 contains 17 residues. The CDR3 region has the DNA TGTGCCAGCAGCTTGGCCCCGGGAAGCTCTGGGGCCAACGTCCTGACTTTC. The encoded protein is CASSLAPGSSGANVLTF. Full variable domain (outside the CDR3, taken from reference TRBV5-5 and TRBJ2-6): DAGVTQSPTHLIKTRGQQVTLRCSPISGHKSVSWYQQVLGQGPQFIFQYYEKEERGRGNFPDRFSARQFPNYSSELNVNALLLGDSALYLCASSLAPGSSGANVLTFGAGSRLTVL.

V gene TRBV5-1 combines with J gene TRBJ1-4, with 8 bases aligning to TRBD1. Per germline, CDR1 SGHRS and CDR2 YFSETQ. This CDR3 contains 15 residues. V lost 4 bases and J lost 3; bases outside the gene matches: 5. The CDR3 sequence is CASSVRQGPNEKLFF. The DNA of the CDR3 is TGCGCCAGCAGCGTACGACAGGGGCCTAATGAAAAACTGTTTTTT.

In nucleotides, the CDR3 is TGTGCCTCAACGGGGGGCAGTGGTGGCAATCAGCCCCAGCATTTT. Translating it yields CASTGGSGGNQPQHF. V is TRBV30 and J is TRBJ1-5; D may be TRBD1 (6 bases). V lost 7 bases and J lost 2, with 18 bases in between. Germline-derived CDR1 and CDR2 are GTSNPN and SVGIG (reference sequence). The CDR3 sequence is 15 residues long.

This chain connects TRBV5-8 to TRBJ1-4, with TRBD1 matching 9 bases. CDR1 and CDR2 from the germline V gene are SGHTS and YDEGEE. The CDR3 contains 14 residues. J lost 7 bases, V lost 1 base, and 2 bases had no gene match. The CDR3 sequence is CASSLLTGGEKLFF. As DNA, the CDR3 is TGTGCCAGCAGCTTGCTGACAGGGGGTGAAAAACTGTTTTTT.

V and J are TRBV29-1 and TRBJ2-1; unclear D gene. CDR1 is SQVTM, CDR2 ANQGSEA, per germline. V was trimmed by 8 bases and J by 4 bases, leaving 9 bases between them. The CDR3 covers 11 residues. The CDR3 DNA follows: TGCAGCACCATGGAGTACAATGAGCAGTTCTTC. It specifies CSTMEYNEQFF.

The chain recombines TRBV4-1 with TRBJ1-1; 7 bases line up with TRBD1. The V segment lost 5 bases and the J segment 3 bases; nucleotides outside the gene matches: 6. The germline gives CDR1 MGHRA, CDR2 YSYEKL. The CDR3 totals 14 residues. The DNA for the CDR3 is TGCGCCAGCAGCTTCCGGGACAGTTACACTGAAGCTTTCTTT. This gives the protein CASSFRDSYTEAFF.

The chain uses TRBV27 and TRBJ1-2; 9 bases map to TRBD1. CDR3 length equals 14 residues. CDR1 and CDR2 from the germline V gene are MNHEY and SMNVEV (reference sequence). V was pared by 6 bases and J by 4 bases, with 6 bases of the junction left unmatched. This CDR3 reads CASRRQGVTYGYTF. CDR3 nucleotides: TGTGCCAGCAGGAGACAGGGGGTGACCTATGGCTACACCTTC.

The rearrangement links TRBV6-1 to TRBJ2-5, with a possible D match to TRBD1 (6 bases). Per the germline V gene, CDR1 is MNHNS and CDR2 is SASEGT. CDR3 length: 11 residues. Trimming pared 6 bases from V and 4 bases from J, leaving 6 bases between. CDR3 loop: CASRQGETQYF. The CDR3 nucleotides read TGTGCCAGCAGACAGGGAGAGACCCAGTACTTC.

This clone was detected only once. The chain combines TRBV10-2 with TRBJ2-1; 9 bases are a match to TRBD2. Germline V gene lookup returns CDR1 WSHSY and CDR2 SAAADI. V lost 4 bases to trimming and J lost 8 bases; unmatched junction nucleotides: 6. This CDR3 has 14 amino acids. In DNA form, the CDR3 reads TGCGCCAGCAGTGGGCGGGGGGGCGTATATGAGCAGTTCTTC. Protein sequence: CASSGRGGVYEQFF.